These T cell receptor beta chains were read from a single sample in a study of healthy donors' naive CD4 and CD8 T cells. TCRdb re-derived calls from the reads in MiXCR, one entry per CDR3 protein. The table lists about 180,000 distinct CDR3 sequences, 65% to 80% of them singletons. Sample: naive CD4+ and CD8+ T cells sorted from blood, pooled from several donors. The receptors shown here come from a pool of human donors in good health; the sample pools cells from several healthy donors. The CDR3 runs from the conserved cysteine through the conserved F or W. A D gene is named only where the DNA matches it firmly. A row's size may be missing; if present it is once, few, many or a size class.

j_gene | abundance | d_gene | v_gene | CDR3nt | CDR3aa
TRBJ1-2 | few | - | TRBV6-5 | TGTGCCAGCAGTACTTCCTCGACAGTCCCAGAGGGCTACACCTTC | CASSTSSTVPEGYTF
TRBJ2-2 | - | - | TRBV6-2/TRBV6-3 | TGTGCCAGCAGTTACTCGCAGGGTGGCACCGGGGAGCTGTTTTTT | CASSYSQGGTGELFF
TRBJ2-1 | few | - | TRBV11-2 | TGTGCCAGCAGCGCTTCAACCGGCTACAATGAGCAGTTCTTC | CASSASTGYNEQFF
TRBJ1-1 | - | - | TRBV6-2/TRBV6-3 | TGTGCCAGCAGTTACTCGAGGAAGGCTTTGAACACTGAAGCTTTCTTT | CASSYSRKALNTEAFF
TRBJ1-2 | - | TRBD1 | TRBV18 | TGTGCCAGCTCATATGGACAGGACCCTAACTATGGCTACACCTTC | CASSYGQDPNYGYTF
TRBJ1-5 | - | - | TRBV19 | TGTGCCAGTAGTCTGATCGGGGGTAGCAATCAGCCCCAGCATTTT | CASSLIGGSNQPQHF
TRBJ2-7 | - | TRBD1 | TRBV6-6 | TGTGCCAGCACCCTCGACAGGGGTGGTAACGAGCAGTACTTC | CASTLDRGGNEQYF
TRBJ2-1 | - | - | TRBV29-1 | TGCAGCGTTCGACCCAACAATGAGCAGTTCTTC | CSVRPNNEQFF
TRBJ2-5 | - | - | TRBV29-1 | TGCAGCGTTGAGTTCCAGCAAGAGACCCAGTACTTC | CSVEFQQETQYF
TRBJ1-5 | few | - | TRBV19 | TGTGCCAGTGACGGCGGGGCAGGCCAGCCCCAGCATTTT | CASDGGAGQPQHF
TRBJ1-3 | - | - | TRBV4-2 | TGTGCCAGCAGCCAGACAGCTGGAAACACCATATATTTT | CASSQTAGNTIYF
TRBJ2-7 | - | - | TRBV27 | TGTGCCAGCAGTTTTAGGGGGAATATCTACGAGCAGTACTTC | CASSFRGNIYEQYF
TRBJ2-7 | - | TRBD1 | TRBV27 | TGTGCCAGCAGTGGGCTCGGGACAGGGGTTGCCTACGAGCAGTACTTC | CASSGLGTGVAYEQYF
TRBJ2-7 | - | TRBD2 | TRBV7-8 | TGTGCCAGCACCCGTCTGACTAGCGGGAGTTTTGTTCTCGAGCAGTACTTC | CASTRLTSGSFVLEQYF
TRBJ1-2 | - | - | TRBV6-1 | TGTGCCAGCAGTGAATTGGGGGGACGGGGCTATGGCTACACCTTC | CASSELGGRGYGYTF
TRBJ1-1 | - | - | TRBV6-6 | TGTGCCAGCAGCCTGTTCAACACTGAAGCTTTCTTT | CASSLFNTEAFF
TRBJ2-7 | - | - | TRBV5-6 | TGTGCCAGCAGCTTGTCCCCCACACGAACCTACGAGCAGTACTTC | CASSLSPTRTYEQYF
TRBJ2-7 | - | TRBD2 | TRBV6-5 | TGTGCCAGCAGTTACTCACTAGCGGGGAATTACGAGCAGTACTTC | CASSYSLAGNYEQYF
TRBJ1-2 | once | - | TRBV2 | TGTGCCAGCAGTGAACGGGGCAGGGCAGAGGGCTACACCTTC | CASSERGRAEGYTF
TRBJ1-1 | - | - | TRBV12-3/TRBV12-4 | TGTGCCAGCAGTTTAACAGTCACTGAAGCTTTCTTT | CASSLTVTEAFF
TRBJ2-5 | - | - | TRBV5-4 | TGTGCCAGCAGCCAAGAGAGCGCGTCAGAGACCCAGTACTTC | CASSQESASETQYF
TRBJ2-1 | - | - | TRBV6-5 | TGTGCCAGCAGTTACTCAAGGACTAGAGGGGGCTTAAGGGTTGAGCAGTTCTTC | CASSYSRTRGGLRVEQFF
TRBJ2-1 | once | - | TRBV12-3/TRBV12-4 | TGTGCCAGCAGTTCCCCTAGAGAAGACGTGGGCTCCTACAATGAGCAGTTCTTC | CASSSPREDVGSYNEQFF
TRBJ2-7 | - | TRBD2 | TRBV5-6 | TGTGCCAGCAGCCCACCCGGGACTAGCGGCTACGAGCAGTACTTC | CASSPPGTSGYEQYF
TRBJ2-5 | - | - | TRBV29-1 | TGCAGCGTAGCTACAGGGATCCAAGAGACCCAGTACTTC | CSVATGIQETQYF
TRBJ2-7 | - | - | TRBV29-1 | TGCAGCGTTGAAGGAGGTACAGGGAACTACGAGCAGTACTTC | CSVEGGTGNYEQYF
TRBJ1-1 | - | - | TRBV29-1 | TGCAGCGTTTTACAAGCGGGAACTGAAGCTTTCTTT | CSVLQAGTEAFF
TRBJ2-1 | - | TRBD1 | TRBV6-1 | TGTGCCAGCAGTGCCCGACAGGGGGCAAGTGAGCAGTTCTTC | CASSARQGASEQFF
TRBJ2-3 | - | TRBD1 | TRBV11-3 | TGTGCCAGCAGCCCCGGACAGGGGATCCCAGATACGCAGTATTTT | CASSPGQGIPDTQYF
TRBJ2-1 | - | - | TRBV30 | TGTGCCTGGGATGGGGGATCCTACAATGAGCAGTTCTTC | CAWDGGSYNEQFF